A single sample gave rise to the 9 T cell receptor beta chains below, sequenced in a study of T cell responses to AZD1222 COVID-19 vaccine. Sequencing was performed with immunoSEQ multiplex PCR; in TCRdb, only in-frame clones are kept and a portion is missing. The sample includes under 150,000 clones, 93% of them seen just once. Here the sequenced sample was peripheral blood, taken on day 0 of AZD1222 vaccination. These receptors came from an adult in good health.

This chain links TRBV5-1 with TRBJ1-1, with D unclear. Trimming took 6 bases from V and 5 from J, leaving 14 bases between them. The CDR3 length is 13 residues. Per the germline V gene, CDR1 is SGHRS and CDR2 is YFSETQ. The CDR3 DNA follows: TGCGCCAGCAATCTAGAGACCCGGACTGAAGCTTTCTTT. It encodes CASNLETRTEAFF.

V gene TRBV9 combines with J gene TRBJ2-7; TRBD1 or TRBD2 may be the D gene (6 bases each). This CDR3 is 14 amino acids long. In germline, CDR1 is SGDLS, CDR2 YYNGEE. Trimming took off 4 bases at V and 5 bases at J, with 16 bases between the two ends. CDR3 in amino acids: CASSFEGGRDEQYF. In DNA, the CDR3 is TGTGCCAGCAGCTTCGAGGGGGGTAGGGACGAGCAGTACTTC.

This sequence joins TRBV5-5 and TRBJ2-7; D may be TRBD1 or TRBD2 (5 bases each). The V gene's germline CDR1 is SGHKS and CDR2 YYEKEE (reference sequence). Trimming took 4 bases from V and 3 from J, leaving 17 bases between them. CDR3 length: 15 amino acids. The DNA of the CDR3 is TGTGCCAGCAGCAGGGACGCCCGGTCATACTACGAGCAGTACTTC. As protein: CASSRDARSYYEQYF. Drawing the rest from reference TRBV5-5 and TRBJ2-7, the complete variable domain is DAGVTQSPTHLIKTRGQQVTLRCSPISGHKSVSWYQQVLGQGPQFIFQYYEKEERGRGNFPDRFSARQFPNYSSELNVNALLLGDSALYLCASSRDARSYYEQYFGPGTRLTVT.

In its sample, this clone was seen once. The chain joins TRBV6-2 or TRBV6-3 to TRBJ1-1, with D tentatively TRBD1 (6 bases). The CDR3 contains 14 residues. V lost 5 bases and J lost 7, with 17 bases in between. Per germline, CDR1 MNHEY and CDR2 SVGEGT. This CDR3 is CASSRTGQSGEAFF. CDR3 sequence (DNA): TGTGCCAGCAGTAGAACAGGGCAATCTGGTGAAGCTTTCTTT.

This clone appeared a single time. CDR3 coding DNA: TGCAGCGTTGAAATACCATCCTACGAGCAGTACTTC. Translating gives CSVEIPSYEQYF. The chain links TRBV29-1 to TRBJ2-7; D uncertain. The germline V gene encodes CDR1 SQVTM and CDR2 ANQGSEA. This CDR3 region has 12 residues. The V gene lost 2 bases and the J gene lost 1 base, with 6 bases spanning the gap.

The CDR3 sequence is CASSLARQLNTEAFF. The CDR3 bases are TGTGCCAGCAGCTTAGCGCGACAGTTGAACACTGAAGCTTTCTTT. The V call is TRBV7-9, the J call TRBJ1-1, with D perhaps TRBD1 (5 bases). The V gene's germline CDR1 is SEHNR and CDR2 FQNEAQ (reference sequence). The CDR3 has 15 amino acids. V lost 0 bases to trimming and J lost 0 bases, with 8 bases between them.

This clone has only one observation. The gene calls are TRBV5-1 and TRBJ1-4; perhaps TRBD1 as D (6 bases). Per the germline V gene, CDR1 is SGHRS and CDR2 is YFSETQ. The CDR3 contains 14 residues. V lost 5 bases to trimming and J lost 5 bases, with 13 bases between them. The CDR3, as DNA: TGCGCCAGCAGTCCCGGGACATCGAATGAAAAACTGTTTTTT. Translating gives CASSPGTSNEKLFF.

This clone was detected only once. V usage is TRBV14 and J usage is TRBJ2-1; D might be TRBD1 (6 bases). Trimming pared 9 bases from V and 5 bases from J, leaving 14 bases between. The CDR3 covers 13 residues. Germline values: CDR1 SGHDN, CDR2 FVKESK. The CDR3 coding sequence is TGTGCCAGTAAAACCGGGACAAACAATGAGCAGTTCTTC. Encoded protein: CASKTGTNNEQFF.

This rearrangement joins TRBV11-2 to TRBJ2-1; D is perhaps TRBD1 or TRBD2 (5 bases each). The CDR3 consists of 16 residues. V was shortened by 1 base and J by 5 bases, with 15 bases between the two germline ends. Germline V gene data show CDR1 as SGHAT and CDR2 as FQNNGV. CDR3 region: CASSLAAGTHHNEQFF. The CDR3 nucleotides are TGTGCCAGCAGCTTAGCCGCCGGGACCCACCACAATGAGCAGTTCTTC. Looking up the rest from reference TRBV11-2 and TRBJ2-1 gives the full variable domain: EAGVAQSPRYKIIEKRQSVAFWCNPISGHATLYWYQQILGQGPKLLIQFQNNGVVDDSQLPKDRFSAERLKGVDSTLKIQPAKLEDSAVYLCASSLAAGTHHNEQFFGPGTRLTVL.